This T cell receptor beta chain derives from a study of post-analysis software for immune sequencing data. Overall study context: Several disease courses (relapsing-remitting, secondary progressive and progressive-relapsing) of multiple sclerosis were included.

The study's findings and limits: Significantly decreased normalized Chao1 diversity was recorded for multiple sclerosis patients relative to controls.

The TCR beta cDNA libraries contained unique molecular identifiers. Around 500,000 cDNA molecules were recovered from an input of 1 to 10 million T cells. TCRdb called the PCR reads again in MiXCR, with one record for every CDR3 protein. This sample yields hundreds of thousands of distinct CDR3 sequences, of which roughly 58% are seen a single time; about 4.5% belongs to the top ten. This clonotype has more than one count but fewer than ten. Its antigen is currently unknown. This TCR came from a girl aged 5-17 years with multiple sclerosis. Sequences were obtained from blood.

The CDR3 DNA is TGCAGCGTCCAACGACAGGTCCAAGAGACCCAGTACTTC. Its protein is CSVQRQVQETQYF. The gene calls are TRBV29-1 and TRBJ2-5, with a possible D match to TRBD1 (6 bases). Per the germline V gene, CDR1 is SQVTM and CDR2 is ANQGSEA. The CDR3 is made up of 13 amino acids. V shed 6 bases and J shed 1 base, with 12 bases lying between them.